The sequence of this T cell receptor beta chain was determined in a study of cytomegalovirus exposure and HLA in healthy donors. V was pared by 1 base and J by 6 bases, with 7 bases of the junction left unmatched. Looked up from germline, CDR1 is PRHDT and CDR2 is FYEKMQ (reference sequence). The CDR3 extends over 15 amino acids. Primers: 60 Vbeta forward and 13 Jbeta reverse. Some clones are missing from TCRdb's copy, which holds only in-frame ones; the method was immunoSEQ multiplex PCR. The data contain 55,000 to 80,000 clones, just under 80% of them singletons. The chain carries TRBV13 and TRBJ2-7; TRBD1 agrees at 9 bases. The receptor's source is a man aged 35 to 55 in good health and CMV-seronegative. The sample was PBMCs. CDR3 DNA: TGTGCCAGCAGCTTAGTCCCGGGACAGGGTACCGAGCAGTACTTC. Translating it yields CASSLVPGQGTEQYF.